The 14 T cell receptor beta chains listed next were all sequenced from one sample in a study of CD8 T cells in ankylosing spondylitis (dated by TCRdb to about 2017). The library was made by 5' RACE. Data came from an Illumina HiSeq 2500. In TCRdb, the public reads were trimmed at Q25 with fastp and aligned with MiXCR, with productive beta chains retained. Each CDR3 protein gets just one entry, which takes the most common genes and DNA from the rows behind it. This sample lists a few hundred thousand distinct CDR3 sequences; less than 25% were detected once. Approximately 3.7% of the sample is taken by the ten largest. Material for sequencing was blood, either unsorted or a sorted T cell fraction (not recorded which). The receptors were sampled from a female donor with ankylosing spondylitis or in good health (not recorded which).

The chain employs TRBV2 and TRBJ1-5; 8 bases agree with TRBD1. V shed 4 bases, J shed 7 bases, and the junction held 3 bases outside the gene matches. The CDR3 covers 13 residues. Germline-derived CDR1 and CDR2 are SNHLY and FYNNEI. The chain's CDR3 is CASSVAGGQPQHF. The CDR3 coding sequence is TGTGCCAGCAGTGTTGCAGGGGGCCAGCCCCAGCATTTT. Looking up the rest from reference TRBV2 and TRBJ1-5 gives the full variable domain: EPEVTQTPSHQVTQMGQEVILRCVPISNHLYFYWYRQILGQKVEFLVSFYNNEISEKSEIFDDQFSVERPDGSNFTLKIRSTKLEDSAMYFCASSVAGGQPQHFGDGTRLSIL.

This clonotype was observed at least ten times. The chain recombines TRBV7-2 with TRBJ2-7; the match to TRBD1 covers 7 bases. Trimming at V came to 3 bases and at J to 4 bases, leaving 0 bases not matched to a gene. Germline V CDR1 and CDR2: SGHTA, FQGNSA. The CDR3 contains 12 residues. CDR3 bases: TGTGCCAGCAGCTTGACAGGGTACGAGCAGTACTTC. It is translated as CASSLTGYEQYF.

The chain uses TRBV7-2 and TRBJ2-7, with D possibly TRBD2 on 8 matching bases. Germline V gene lookup returns CDR1 SGHTA and CDR2 FQGNSA. V was trimmed by 5 bases and J by 7 bases, leaving 21 bases between them. The CDR3 length is 15 residues. In DNA form, the CDR3 reads TGTGCCAGCAGCCCCAGGACTAGCAGGGGGAGGGAGCAGTACTTC. This sequence encodes CASSPRTSRGREQYF.

This clonotype turned up a few times. The rearrangement joins TRBV20-1 to TRBJ2-7; D is perhaps TRBD1 (6 bases). The CDR3 is 13 amino acids. CDR1 is DFQATT and CDR2 is SNEGSKA in the germline V gene (reference sequence). Trimming took off 5 bases at V and 7 bases at J, with 18 bases between the two ends. The CDR3 reads CSAWELGGREQYF. The CDR3 bases are TGCAGTGCTTGGGAACTAGGGGGTAGAGAGCAGTACTTC.

In its sample, this clonotype was seen many times. In DNA form, the CDR3 reads TGCAGTGCTAGACAGACAGACAATCAGCCCCAGCATTTT. It yields the protein CSARQTDNQPQHF. This chain connects TRBV20-1 to TRBJ1-5, with a weak D call TRBD1 (5 bases). CDR1 and CDR2 (germline): DFQATT, SNEGSKA (reference sequence). The V and J ends lost 2 bases and 3 bases respectively, with 8 bases between them. The CDR3 is 13 amino acids.

This clonotype turned up a few times. This chain connects TRBV4-3 to TRBJ2-3, with 7 bases identical to TRBD2. The CDR3 is made up of 15 amino acids. J gave up 3 bases and V 0 bases, and 3 bases lay outside the gene matches. The germline gives CDR1 LGHNA, CDR2 YSLEER. CDR3 residues: CASSQDAGETDTQYF. For the CDR3, the DNA is TGCGCCAGCAGCCAAGACGCGGGAGAAACAGATACGCAGTATTTT.

The chain links TRBV20-1 to TRBJ2-3; the D is unclear. This CDR3 has 10 residues. Trimming cost V 6 bases and J 2 bases, with 3 bases left between them. CDR1 and CDR2 (germline): DFQATT, SNEGSKA (reference sequence). The CDR3 region is CSAPTDTQYF. The CDR3 DNA reads as TGCAGTGCCCCCACAGATACGCAGTATTTT.

The chain employs TRBV2 and TRBJ2-4; D is perhaps TRBD1 or TRBD2 (5 bases each). Germline CDR1 is SNHLY and CDR2 is FYNNEI. The CDR3 covers 17 residues. Trimming shortened V by 2 bases and J by 8 bases, and 22 bases separated the two germline ends. The CDR3 DNA is TGTGCCAGCAGTGAAAGTCCGAGCGAGAGGGGCAAGTACATTCAGTACTTC. Translating gives CASSESPSERGKYIQYF.

This sequence joins TRBV6-5 and TRBJ1-2; a possible D gene is TRBD1 (6 bases). The CDR3 spans 16 residues. Trimming took off 8 bases at V and 1 base at J, with 20 bases between the two ends. CDR1 is MNHEY and CDR2 is SVGAGI in the germline V gene. This CDR3 reads CASRSRRTANNYGYTF. CDR3 DNA sequence: TGTGCCAGCCGTTCCCGGAGGACAGCCAATAACTATGGCTACACCTTC.

This clonotype was recorded a few times. This rearrangement joins TRBV4-2 to TRBJ2-1, with D unresolved. The CDR3 has 17 amino acids. Trimming removed 3 bases from V and 6 bases from J, with 21 bases in between. Germline CDR1 is LGHNA and CDR2 is YNFKEQ. CDR3 sequence (DNA): TGTGCCAGCAGCCACCGACCCTTAGTATCCCCCTCCAATGAGCAGTTCTTC. Translation: CASSHRPLVSPSNEQFF.

This chain links TRBV12-2 with TRBJ2-4; the table's D call of TRBD2 was not tested on the DNA. TRBV12-2 is reported as a pseudogene. The CDR3 runs to 19 residues. This CDR3 is CASRLKRGLSAFAKNIQYF. Here the CDR3 DNA reads TGTGCAAGTCGCTTAAAACGAGGACTATCGGCCTTTGCCAAAAACATTCAGTACTTC.

This sequence joins TRBV5-5 and TRBJ2-5; 7 positions agree with TRBD2. From germline, CDR1 is SGHKS and CDR2 YYEKEE (reference sequence). Germline trimming cut 3 bases from V and 5 bases from J; bases unmatched to any gene: 4. The CDR3 runs 13 residues. CDR3 loop: CASSSLAVETQYF. The CDR3 bases are TGTGCCAGCAGCTCCCTAGCGGTGGAGACCCAGTACTTC.

This clonotype was recorded a few times. J is TRBJ2-3 and V is TRBV6-1; D is uncertain. This CDR3 is built from 15 residues. Trimming took off 7 bases at V and 0 bases at J, with 14 bases between the two ends. Germline CDR1 reads MNHNS; CDR2 reads SASEGT. CDR3 bases: TGTGCCAGCAAAATGACGGGCTCAAGCACAGATACGCAGTATTTT. It is translated as CASKMTGSSTDTQYF.

The chain carries TRBV19 and TRBJ1-1, with a tentative D call TRBD1 (5 bases). V lost 3 bases and J 7 bases, leaving 12 bases between the germline ends. CDR1 is LNHDA, CDR2 SQIVND, per germline (reference sequence). CDR3 length: 13 residues. DNA of the CDR3: TGTGCCAGTAGTATGTCTCAAGGGGTTGAAGCTTTCTTT. Its protein product is CASSMSQGVEAFF.